This T cell receptor beta chain was identified during a study of circulating and synovial CD4+ cells in juvenile arthritis. Sorted cells were HLA-DR+CD14-CD3+CD4+CD25low/- peripheral blood cells. Overall study findings and caveats: CPL versus bulk CD4 samples: T cell genome counts differed by at least an order of magnitude. Deeper sequencing increased measured overlap with synovial clonotypes.

A remark on this clone: Antigen unknown.

Sequenced by immunoSEQ multiplex PCR; TCRdb stores in-frame clones only, minus some. The sample gives about 1,800 clones, over 75% of which show up once; 2.5% to 3.5% is in the top ten. Between the trimmed V and J ends, which lost 1 base and 0 bases, there was a span of 13 bases. CDR3 size: 18 residues. Per the germline V gene, CDR1 is KGHSH and CDR2 is LQKENI. This chain links TRBV18 with TRBJ2-6, with D uncertain. Sequencing was performed on HLA-DR+ CD4+ T cells from blood. The subset: circulating pathogenic-like lymphocytes, sorted as HLA-DR+CD14-CD3+CD4+CD25low/- blood T cells. The TCR comes from a human patient with juvenile idiopathic arthritis. Some clones in this sample may be carry-over from other donors' samples. In DNA form, the CDR3 reads TGTGCCAGCTCACCACAACCCGGAGCGAGCTCTGGGGCCAACGTCCTGACTTTC. This encodes CASSPQPGASSGANVLTF. The whole variable domain, remainder taken from reference TRBV18 and TRBJ2-6, is NAGVMQNPRHLVRRRGQEARLRCSPMKGHSHVYWYRQLPEEGLKFMVYLQKENIIDESGMPKERFSAEFPKEGPSILRIQQVVRGDSAAYFCASSPQPGASSGANVLTFGAGSRLTVL.